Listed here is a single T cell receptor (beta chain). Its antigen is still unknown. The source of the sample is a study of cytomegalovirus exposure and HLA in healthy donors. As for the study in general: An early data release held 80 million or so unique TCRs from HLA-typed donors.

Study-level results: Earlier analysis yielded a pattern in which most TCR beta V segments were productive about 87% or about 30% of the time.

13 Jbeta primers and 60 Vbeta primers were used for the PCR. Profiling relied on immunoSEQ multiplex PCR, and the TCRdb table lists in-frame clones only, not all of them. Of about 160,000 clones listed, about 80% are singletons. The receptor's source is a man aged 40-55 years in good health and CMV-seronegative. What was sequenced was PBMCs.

CDR3 coding DNA: TGTGCCAGCAGCCCCTCTACGCCACTAGCGGGACTGACCGGGGAGCTGTTTTTT. Translating it yields CASSPSTPLAGLTGELFF. The V and J genes are TRBV13 and TRBJ2-2; 10 bases match TRBD2. V trimming: 5 bases; J trimming: 5 bases; junction bases outside the gene matches: 14. Looked up from germline, CDR1 is PRHDT and CDR2 is FYEKMQ (reference sequence). The CDR3 is 18 residues long. Complete variable domain (other parts from reference TRBV13 and TRBJ2-2): AAGVIQSPRHLIKEKRETATLKCYPIPRHDTVYWYQQGPGQDPQFLISFYEKMQSDKGSIPDRFSAQQFSDYHSELNMSSLELGDSALYFCASSPSTPLAGLTGELFFGEGSRLTVL.